This TCR beta chain was sequenced in a study of shared clonotypes between healthy human individuals (dated by TCRdb to the early 2020s). In the study overall: A couple of women and a few men aged 18 to 49 years were included in the cohort. Blood TCR repertoires of roughly 5 healthy adults were deeply sequenced to estimate repertoire size and the extent of clonotype sharing between individuals. To increase sequencing depth and limit assay-specific biases, different laboratories used diverse techniques to prepare libraries and sequence TCR repertoires. For each donor, CD4 naive and CD4 memory were each given three plates, CD8 naive was given two plates, and CD8 memory was given one plate. Each donor's leukapheresis produced roughly between roughly 0.94 and 9.5 billion PBMCs. The paper as a whole reports these results and caveats: Higher generation probabilities were observed for clonotypes shared by all four sorted-subset donors than for non-shared clonotypes. Sharing across four donors was observed for 4.5% to 6.5% of naive CD4, over 3% of naive CD8, over 2% of memory CD4, and about 0.4% of memory CD8 clonotypes. Incomplete sequencing was indicated by rarefaction of sorted-subset datasets, despite the large sequencing depth. Pairwise subsampling indicated that sequencing depth was expected to affect the degree of clonotype sharing among donors. Because the study included only a small number of donors, the genetic and exposure-history diversity represented was limited. Sampling was restricted to blood, and TCR repertoires in tissues likely differ from the TCR repertoires found in blood. Estimated clonotype richness was generally larger for naive than for memory subsets.

The CDR3 starts with the cysteine, ends with the phenylalanine, and has 13 residues. CDR3 DNA only is kept here, 39 bases in frame from base 1. In the germline V gene, CDR1 corresponds to MGHRA and CDR2 to YSYEKL. V is cut by 2 bases and J by 4 bases, and the space between the germline ends is 9 bases. Using the deep immunoSEQ assay, multiplex PCR amplified TCR CDR3 regions from genomic DNA. Extracted genomic DNA from each cell subset was distributed evenly across all wells of several immunoSEQ 96-well plates, and each plate was treated as a replicate. For sorted subsets, roughly 0.2 ug genomic DNA, equal to 30,000 to 35,000 T cell genomes, was loaded into each replicate PCR. Purified libraries were quantified with a Qubit 3.0 fluorometer, sized on a Bioanalyzer 2100, and re-quantified with the KAPA Library Quantification kit. A separate single-read 150-cycle Illumina NextSeq 550 flow cell was used to sequence each immunoSEQ 96-well plate. In the authors' own workflow: The immunoSEQ output contained only junctional sequences without quality scores, so filtering could not match that applied to full-length reads. To assign V/J genes and CDR3, sequences were annotated against IMGT germline references using PyIR, a Python wrapper for IgBLAST v1.9. Reads with weak V/J assignments (E-value above 1e-6), missing CDR3, stop codons, out-of-frame junctions, or ambiguous translated residues were removed. V3J clonotypes were defined by identical inferred V gene, J gene, and CDR3 amino acid sequence. Percentage overlap between repertoires was calculated by dividing the number of shared unique clonotypes by the size of the smaller repertoire. RTK rarefaction, the Chao1 estimator, and Recon v2.1 estimates of unobserved clonotypes were used to assess repertoire richness. Generation probabilities were computed with OLGA for all TCRbeta clonotypes obtained by the gDNA method from several donors. The clones in this table, taken by TCRdb from immuneACCESS, are in-frame only. Not every clone is retained; where verified, under half of the shortfall comes from an unresolved V gene, and the cause of the rest is unknown. V and J calls plus clone size are reproduced from that table; the DNA served to infer D and trimming. The sample contains 2 million or so clones, 85% to 95% of them found a single time. 0.85% to 1.3% of the sample lies in the top ten.

For the CD8 naive samples, CD45RO-negative cells were positively selected for CCR7, yielding a CD45RA+CCR7+ population from which TemRA cells were excluded. Donors were healthy HIV-negative adults with no recently reported acute infections or vaccinations. Only Caucasian adults living in Nashville, Tennessee, USA were represented among the donors. Blood was obtained by leukapheresis, after which PBMCs were separated by Ficoll-Histopaque density gradient centrifugation and cryopreserved in liquid nitrogen vapor phase. Analytical flow cytometry was used to check the purity and quantity of every magnetically sorted T cell population. Genomic DNA was isolated from each sorted fraction and quantified by UV absorbance on a Nanodrop 2000c. Remarks on this clone: This receptor's antigen is unknown. Nothing much larger sits one base from this clone, and base qualities are not available. Other nucleotide sequences from this sample produce the same CDR3.

The material sequenced was naive CD8+ T cells sorted from blood. Explained via the paper, the cell subset or site label denotes: CD45RA+CCR7+. In this chain, TRBV4-1 is recombined with TRBJ2-7, with an unclear D gene assignment. The sequence came from a man between 18 and 35 years old in good health. DNA sequence: TGCGCCAGCAGCCAAACAGAAACTTACGAGCAGTACTTC. Translation gives CASSQTETYEQYF.